Shown below are 10 T cell receptor beta chains from a single sample sequenced in a study of blood T cell repertoires in COVID-19. The protocol was immunoSEQ multiplex PCR, while the TCRdb copy is restricted to in-frame clones and leaves out a portion. Among around 110,000 clones listed, more than 70% were seen once. The sample consisted of peripheral blood. The source of these receptors is a human donor in a cohort sampled during active COVID-19.

This rearrangement joins TRBV28 to TRBJ2-3, with 8 bases that match TRBD2. Per germline, CDR1 MDHEN and CDR2 SYDVKM. The CDR3 contains 15 residues. With 6 bases clipped from V and 4 bases from J, the junction kept 9 bases outside the gene matches. This CDR3 reads CASRESSGFPDTQYF. The CDR3 region has the DNA TGTGCCAGCAGGGAGTCTAGCGGGTTTCCAGATACGCAGTATTTT.

J is TRBJ2-7 and V is TRBV28; 8 bases line up with TRBD1. In germline, CDR1 is MDHEN, CDR2 SYDVKM. Trimming cost V 1 base and J 4 bases; bases outside gene matches: 6. The CDR3 extends over 15 amino acids. The CDR3 coding sequence is TGTGCCAGCAGTTTATCCCCCACAGGGGGGTACGAGCAGTACTTC. Its protein is CASSLSPTGGYEQYF. The full variable domain, rest sourced from reference TRBV28 and TRBJ2-7, is DVKVTQSSRYLVKRTGEKVFLECVQDMDHENMFWYRQDPGLGLRLIYFSYDVKMKEKGDIPEGYSVSREKKERFSLILESASTNQTSMYLCASSLSPTGGYEQYFGPGTRLTVT.

The genes are TRBV5-4 and TRBJ2-2; 9 bases map to TRBD2. The germline V gene encodes CDR1 SGHNT and CDR2 YYREEE (reference sequence). The CDR3 contains 16 residues. The V gene end was trimmed by 4 bases and the J gene end by 6 bases; junction bases not matched to a gene: 10. CDR3 nucleotides: TGTGCCAGCAGCGTGTCTAGCGGGATGGTATCCGGGGAGCTGTTTTTT. It translates to CASSVSSGMVSGELFF.

Notes on this clone: A much larger clone lies one base from this, so it may be a read error. The rearrangement joins TRBV7-8 to TRBJ1-1, with 7 bases aligning to TRBD1. The CDR3 totals 14 residues. Germline V gene sequence: CDR1 SGHVS, CDR2 FQNEAQ. Losses at the gene ends were 5 bases for V and 1 base for J; bases not matched to a gene: 4. Written as DNA, the CDR3 is TGTGCCAGCAGCCTTGGGACAGCGAACACTGAAGCTTTCTTT. It is translated as CASSLGTANTEAFF.

The V call is TRBV10-3, the J call TRBJ2-5; 7 bases are shared with TRBD1. Germline-derived CDR1 and CDR2 are ENHRY and SYGVKD. With V trimmed by 6 bases and J by 5 bases, 6 bases remained unmatched. This CDR3 has 13 amino acids. CDR3 region: CAIRATGNETQYF. Written as DNA, the CDR3 is TGTGCCATCAGGGCGACAGGGAACGAGACCCAGTACTTC.

The V gene is TRBV18, the J gene TRBJ2-3, with TRBD1 as a possible D gene (6 bases). Per the germline V gene, CDR1 is KGHSH and CDR2 is LQKENI. The CDR3 contains 14 residues. V lost 6 bases, J lost 4 bases, and 14 bases lay in between. CDR3 sequence (DNA): TGTGCCAGCTCTTCCGGGACAAGCCCAGATACGCAGTATTTT. Translating it yields CASSSGTSPDTQYF.

The CDR3 region is CASSPMTGANTEAFF. CDR3 sequence (DNA): TGTGCCAGCTCACCCATGACAGGGGCGAACACTGAAGCTTTCTTT. The V and J genes are TRBV18 and TRBJ1-1; 8 nucleotides align to TRBD1. CDR3 length equals 15 residues. Germline V lookup: CDR1 KGHSH, CDR2 LQKENI. V gave up 3 bases and J gave up 1 base; unmatched junction bases: 4. The full variable domain, completed using reference TRBV18 and TRBJ1-1, is NAGVMQNPRHLVRRRGQEARLRCSPMKGHSHVYWYRQLPEEGLKFMVYLQKENIIDESGMPKERFSAEFPKEGPSILRIQQVVRGDSAAYFCASSPMTGANTEAFFGQGTRLTVV.

The rearrangement joins TRBV7-9 to TRBJ2-1, with D tentatively TRBD1 (5 bases). This CDR3 is built from 14 residues. V was cut by 8 bases and J by 7 bases, with 18 bases left in between. Germline-derived CDR1 and CDR2 are SEHNR and FQNEAQ (reference sequence). Here the CDR3 DNA reads TGTGCCAGCCTAAGGGGCTCGCCCCCTAATGAGCAGTTCTTC. Residues: CASLRGSPPNEQFF.

The chain employs TRBV30 and TRBJ2-7, with TRBD2 identical over 12 bases. CDR3 length equals 15 residues. The V and J ends lost 4 bases and 6 bases, in that order; junction bases with no gene match: 10. Germline CDR1 and CDR2: GTSNPN and SVGIG (reference sequence). The CDR3 sequence: CAWTRRLAGVSEQYF. For the CDR3, the DNA is TGTGCCTGGACGCGAAGACTAGCGGGAGTCAGCGAGCAGTACTTC.

The rearrangement joins TRBV18 to TRBJ1-1; TRBD1 agrees at 7 bases. Germline values: CDR1 KGHSH, CDR2 LQKENI. V lost 3 bases, J lost 5 bases, and 6 bases stayed unmatched. The CDR3 is made up of 14 amino acids. Written as DNA, the CDR3 is TGTGCCAGCTCACCCTCGAGACAGGGTACTGAAGCTTTCTTT. Residues: CASSPSRQGTEAFF.